These 31 T cell receptor beta chains came from one sample sequenced in a study of blood T cells in healthy people across ages (dated by TCRdb to 2014 to 2015). Library generation was performed with 5' RACE. Instrument on record: Illumina HiSeq 2500. The second PCR ran for roughly 7 to 11 cycles and used a J-beta primer mix along with a sample-barcoded 5' primer. TCRdb applied fastp at Q25 and MiXCR to the public reads, then kept only in-frame beta chains. Duplicate CDR3 protein sequences are folded into a single record with the most common DNA and genes. The table for this sample lists over a million distinct CDR3 sequences; 55% to 75% of them were counted only once. The ten largest account for roughly 6.3% of the sample. Sequencing was carried out using blood. All receptors derive from a man between 18 and 29 years old in good health.

The chain combines TRBV6-6 with TRBJ2-3; a possible D gene is TRBD2 (6 bases). This CDR3 spans 16 amino acids. The V gene lost 6 bases and the J gene lost 6 bases, with 22 bases spanning the gap. Per germline, CDR1 MNHNY and CDR2 SVGAGI (reference sequence). DNA of the CDR3: TGTGCCAGCAGCAACGGAGGGGATCAAGGTGAGGATACGCAGTATTTT. This encodes CASSNGGDQGEDTQYF.

The sample holds one count of this clonotype. J is TRBJ2-1 and V is TRBV7-2, with a possible D match to TRBD2 (5 bases). The CDR3 runs 18 residues. Germline CDR1 is SGHTA and CDR2 is FQGNSA. The V gene lost 5 bases and the J gene lost 0 bases, with 20 bases spanning the gap. Here the CDR3 reads CASSLPDFALSSYNEQFF. Written as DNA, the CDR3 is TGTGCCAGCAGCCTACCGGACTTTGCCTTAAGCTCCTACAATGAGCAGTTCTTC.

The chain combines TRBV5-1 with TRBJ2-3; D not resolved. Trimming removed 2 bases at V and 2 bases at J, with 18 bases between. Germline loops: CDR1 SGHRS, CDR2 YFSETQ. This CDR3 comprises 17 residues. This CDR3 reads CASSFGLQGGNTDTQYF. The DNA for the CDR3 is TGCGCCAGCAGCTTCGGCCTTCAAGGTGGGAACACAGATACGCAGTATTTT.

The rearrangement joins TRBV6-1 to TRBJ2-4, with D hard to call. The CDR3 is 15 amino acids. Germline-derived CDR1 and CDR2 are MNHNS and SASEGT. The V end lost 10 bases, the J end lost 0 bases, and 16 bases lay between the germline ends. The CDR3 coding sequence is TGTGCCACCTACTCGAATATTCTAGCCAAAAACATTCAGTACTTC. It codes for CATYSNILAKNIQYF.

A single count supports this clonotype. This chain links TRBV18 with TRBJ2-5; 8 bases line up with TRBD1. The V and J ends lost 3 bases and 11 bases, in that order; junction bases with no gene match: 11. The germline V gene has CDR1 KGHSH and CDR2 LQKENI. The CDR3 loop spans 14 amino acids. The CDR3 sequence: CASSPGQAYNEQYF. The CDR3, as DNA: TGTGCCAGCTCACCGGGACAGGCGTACAATGAGCAGTACTTC.

This clonotype has just a few counts. This chain connects TRBV2 to TRBJ1-2; 9 bases are shared with TRBD1. Germline CDR1 is SNHLY and CDR2 is FYNNEI. V was clipped by 8 bases and J by 3 bases; unmatched bases: 10. CDR3 length: 15 amino acids. In DNA, the CDR3 is TGTGCCAGCGGGACAGGGATCGTGGTTGACTATGGCTACACCTTC. It is translated as CASGTGIVVDYGYTF.

This clonotype was observed many times. The rearrangement links TRBV29-1 to TRBJ2-7; 10 bases are a match to TRBD2. From germline, CDR1 is SQVTM and CDR2 ANQGSEA. This CDR3 has 16 residues. Trimming at V came to 1 base and at J to 5 bases, leaving 11 bases not matched to a gene. Here the CDR3 DNA reads TGCAGCGTTGAAGGGGATAAAGCGGGAGGGGTTAACGAGCAGTACTTC. This encodes CSVEGDKAGGVNEQYF.

The rearrangement joins TRBV15 to TRBJ2-5; no definite D call. Germline values: CDR1 LNHNV, CDR2 YYDKDF (reference sequence). The CDR3 loop spans 14 amino acids. V lost 0 bases and J lost 1, with 6 bases in between. The CDR3: CATSRDASQETQYF. As DNA, the CDR3 is TGTGCCACCAGCAGAGATGCCAGCCAAGAGACCCAGTACTTC.

This chain joins TRBV6-2 or TRBV6-3 and TRBJ2-4, with TRBD2 identical over 9 bases. The J call may be in error: the DNA end matches TRBJ2-7 better. This CDR3 has 14 amino acids. Germline V gene sequence: CDR1 MNHEY, CDR2 SVGEGT. The CDR3 bases are TGTGCCAGCAGCGCGTCTAGCGGGGAATACGAGCAGTACTTC. Translation: CASSASSGEYEQYF.

This clonotype was detected many times. The CDR3 nucleotides are TGTGCCAGCAGCTTACGCGGGGGGGTATCCTACGAGCAGTACTTC. Translation gives CASSLRGGVSYEQYF. V gene TRBV7-2 combines with J gene TRBJ2-7, with 9 bases identical to TRBD2. V shed 2 bases, J shed 1 base, and the junction held 3 bases outside the gene matches. In germline, CDR1 is SGHTA, CDR2 FQGNSA. The CDR3 runs to 15 residues. The variable domain in full, completed from reference TRBV7-2 and TRBJ2-7, reads GAGVSQSPSNKVTEKGKDVELRCDPISGHTALYWYRQSLGQGLEFLIYFQGNSAPDKSGLPSDRFSAERTGGSVSTLTIQRTQQEDSAVYLCASSLRGGVSYEQYFGPGTRLTVT.

Notes on this clonotype: Germline and junction disagree at one end, which may indicate a read error. The gene calls are TRBV18 and TRBJ2-7, with TRBD1 as a possible D gene (6 bases). The germline CDR1 and CDR2 sequences are KGHSH and LQKENI. The CDR3 length is 12 residues. CDR3 sequence (DNA): TGTGCCAGCGCACCGACAGGCTACGAGCAGTACTTC. Translated, it gives CASAPTGYEQYF.

J is TRBJ2-1 and V is TRBV11-2; D is possibly TRBD2 (5 bases). Deletions cut 1 base from V and 4 bases from J, with 20 bases between. Per germline, CDR1 SGHAT and CDR2 FQNNGV. The length of the CDR3 is 18 residues. CDR3: CASSLGERYVVGYNEQFF. The DNA for the CDR3 is TGTGCCAGCAGCTTAGGAGAGCGGTACGTCGTCGGATACAATGAGCAGTTCTTC.

The chain is built from TRBV29-1 and TRBJ2-2; 9 positions agree with TRBD2. The CDR3 is 13 amino acids. The V gene's germline CDR1 is SQVTM and CDR2 ANQGSEA. Unmatched junction bases numbered 0, after V lost 4 bases and J lost 3 bases. The CDR3 nucleotides are TGCAGCGTTGGACTAGCGGACACCGGGGAGCTGTTTTTT. It specifies CSVGLADTGELFF.

In the case of this clonotype: One end of the junction does not line up with germline, which may come from a read error. V usage is TRBV4-1 and J usage is TRBJ2-1, with unresolved D. CDR1 MGHRA and CDR2 YSYEKL come from the germline V gene. The CDR3 runs 11 residues. In DNA, the CDR3 is TGCGCCAGCAGCCGGTCGAATGAGCGGTTCTTC. This codes for CASSRSNERFF.

This clonotype was counted a few times. This chain joins TRBV3-1 and TRBJ2-3, with D maybe TRBD1 (6 bases). From germline, CDR1 is LGHDT and CDR2 YNNKEL (reference sequence). The germline V and J ends were trimmed by 4 bases and 11 bases, with 10 bases remaining between them. This CDR3 contains 11 residues. The CDR3, as DNA: TGTGCCAGCAGCCGACAGGTAGAGCAGTATTTT. Protein product: CASSRQVEQYF.

This chain joins TRBV29-1 and TRBJ2-7, with a tentative D call TRBD1 (6 bases). The V end lost 7 bases, the J end lost 4 bases, and 14 bases lay between the germline ends. The CDR3 sequence is 12 residues long. Germline assignment: CDR1 SQVTM and CDR2 ANQGSEA. The CDR3 sequence: CSAIDRSYEQYF. CDR3 DNA: TGCAGCGCTATCGACAGGTCGTACGAGCAGTACTTC.

The J gene is TRBJ2-5, the V gene TRBV10-1; D assignment may be TRBD1 or TRBD2 (5 bases each). TRBJ2-7 matches the DNA end more closely, so the J call is doubtful. Germline V gene sequence: CDR1 WNHNN, CDR2 SYGVQD (reference sequence). This CDR3 region has 15 residues. The CDR3 DNA reads as TGCGCCAGCAGCGAGGGATCAGGGTTCAGCTCCGAGCAGTACTTC. It translates to CASSEGSGFSSEQYF.

V gene TRBV20-1 combines with J gene TRBJ2-2; D is possibly TRBD1 (5 bases). In germline, CDR1 is DFQATT, CDR2 SNEGSKA (reference sequence). Trimming shortened V by 3 bases and J by 3 bases, and 11 bases separated the two germline ends. CDR3 length: 14 residues. The DNA for the CDR3 is TGCAGTGCTAGCGACAGCATACACACCGGGGAGCTGTTTTTT. Amino acid sequence: CSASDSIHTGELFF.

This rearrangement joins TRBV7-9 to TRBJ2-5; 7 nucleotides agree with TRBD1. This CDR3 comprises 15 residues. The ends lost 6 bases at V and 5 bases at J; junction bases unmatched: 12. In germline, CDR1 is SEHNR, CDR2 FQNEAQ (reference sequence). CDR3 loop: CASSKWGQSAETQYF. DNA of the CDR3: TGTGCCAGCAGTAAGTGGGGACAGTCGGCGGAGACCCAGTACTTC.

The table lists this clonotype with a few counts. The V and J genes are TRBV21-1 and TRBJ2-7; TRBD2, the table's D call, was not compared with the DNA. TRBV21-1 is deemed a pseudogene. The CDR3 has 16 residues. CDR3 in DNA: TGTGCCAGCTCCTCCCCGAGGGACGGACCTACCTACGAGCAGTACTTC. Translation gives CASSSPRDGPTYEQYF.

This chain uses TRBV6-6 with TRBJ1-2, with D perhaps TRBD1 (6 bases). The CDR3 spans 14 residues. From germline, CDR1 is MNHNY and CDR2 SVGAGI (reference sequence). V lost 0 bases and J lost 7, with 12 bases in between. This CDR3 is CASSYSRGELGYTF. As DNA, the CDR3 is TGTGCCAGCAGTTACTCGAGGGGGGAACTTGGCTACACCTTC.

The gene calls are TRBV7-8 and TRBJ2-1; D is possibly TRBD1 or TRBD2 (5 bases each). Germline assignment: CDR1 SGHVS and CDR2 FQNEAQ. V was pared by 7 bases and J by 8 bases, with 18 bases between. CDR3 length equals 14 residues. This CDR3 reads CASTIRGRDDEQFF. CDR3 nucleotide sequence: TGTGCCAGCACCATTAGGGGCAGGGACGATGAGCAGTTCTTC.

The chain uses TRBV7-9 and TRBJ2-5; D not resolved. The CDR3 contains 12 residues. Trimming removed 6 bases at V and 4 bases at J, with 9 bases between. In germline, CDR1 is SEHNR, CDR2 FQNEAQ (reference sequence). CDR3: CASSLLSETQYF. The DNA for the CDR3 is TGTGCCAGCAGTTTGCTGTCAGAGACCCAGTACTTC.

Details on this clonotype: One end of the junction varies from germline; a read error may be responsible. The chain links TRBV4-1 to TRBJ2-4; 7 nucleotides align to TRBD1. The V gene's germline CDR1 is MGHRA and CDR2 YSYEKL. The CDR3 sequence is 14 residues long. CDR3 protein: CTSSQIDRVGIQYF. The CDR3 DNA is TGCACCAGCAGCCAAATTGACAGGGTTGGCATTCAGTACTTC.

About this clonotype itself: One junction end disagrees with the germline gene, perhaps due to a read error. The chain recombines TRBV19 with TRBJ2-3, with 11 bases lining up with TRBD1. Germline V gene sequence: CDR1 LNHDA, CDR2 SQIVND (reference sequence). The CDR3 is made up of 16 amino acids. The CDR3 DNA is TGTGCCAGTAGTGTCGGACAGGGGGCGAACACAGGTACGCAGTATTTT. It specifies CASSVGQGANTGTQYF.

This chain connects TRBV10-3 to TRBJ1-2; 8 positions match TRBD1. In germline, CDR1 is ENHRY, CDR2 SYGVKD. With V trimmed by 7 bases and J by 6 bases, 7 bases remained unmatched. The CDR3 totals 13 residues. The CDR3 sequence: CAINPGQENGYTF. DNA for the CDR3: TGTGCCATCAACCCGGGACAGGAAAATGGCTACACCTTC.

The table lists this clonotype with a few counts. The chain carries TRBV20-1 and TRBJ2-1; D might be TRBD2 (6 bases). Germline V gene data show CDR1 as DFQATT and CDR2 as SNEGSKA (reference sequence). The CDR3 runs 14 residues. Trimming left V 8 bases short and J 4 bases short, with 18 bases between. CDR3 region: CSCRWGLSYNEQFF. The CDR3 nucleotides read TGCAGTTGTCGGTGGGGACTCTCTTACAATGAGCAGTTCTTC.

This chain connects TRBV7-9 to TRBJ2-5, with D perhaps matching TRBD1 (6 bases). With the DNA end fitting TRBJ2-7 better, the J assignment may be wrong. The CDR3 runs to 15 residues. Germline CDR1 SEHNR, CDR2 FQNEAQ (reference sequence). In DNA form, the CDR3 reads TGTGCCAGCAGCTTAAGGGTACGGACAGACTACGAGCAGTACTTC. The encoded protein is CASSLRVRTDYEQYF.

The chain uses TRBV12-3 or TRBV12-4 and TRBJ2-5, with D tentatively TRBD1 (6 bases). The ends were cut back, 6 bases at V and 11 bases at J, with 19 bases in the middle. The CDR3 runs 13 residues. CDR3 sequence: CASRSTGYNEQYF. CDR3 nucleotides: TGTGCCAGCAGGTCAACAGGGTACAATGAGCAGTACTTC.

This sequence joins TRBV6-5 and TRBJ2-3; D might be TRBD2 (6 bases). Trimming removed 6 bases at V and 1 base at J, with 14 bases between. Germline values: CDR1 MNHEY, CDR2 SVGAGI. This CDR3 is built from 15 residues. The DNA for the CDR3 is TGTGCCAGCAGCCGCCGCGGGGACGGCACAGATACGCAGTATTTT. It yields the protein CASSRRGDGTDTQYF.

The gene calls are TRBV11-2 and TRBJ1-6, with D unresolved. The V end lost 3 bases, the J end lost 7 bases, and 4 bases lay between the germline ends. In germline, CDR1 is SGHAT, CDR2 FQNNGV. The CDR3 covers 12 residues. CDR3 sequence reads: CASSFTNSPLHF. In nucleotides, the CDR3 is TGTGCCAGCAGCTTCACGAATTCACCCCTCCACTTT.